The 28 T cell receptor beta chains given below trace back to one sample, sequenced in a study of CD8 T cells in ankylosing spondylitis. One entry per CDR3 protein results from TCRdb running MiXCR on the 5' RACE reads. The sample contains about 7,000 distinct CDR3 sequences, about 3% of which appear only once. The sequenced sample consisted of blood, either unsorted or a sorted T cell fraction (not recorded which). The receptors here all came from a female donor with ankylosing spondylitis or in good health (not recorded which).

This clonotype was seen ten or more times. The gene calls are TRBV9 and TRBJ2-7; 8 nucleotides line up with TRBD1. CDR3 length equals 14 residues. J was trimmed by 4 bases and V by 0 bases; bases with no gene match: 3. CDR1 SGDLS and CDR2 YYNGEE come from the germline V gene. The CDR3: CASSVVDRGYEQYF. The DNA for the CDR3 is TGTGCCAGCAGCGTAGTCGACAGGGGATACGAGCAGTACTTC.

This clonotype has a count of ten or more. The genes are TRBV9 and TRBJ2-1; TRBD2 might be the D (5 bases). Germline lookup yields CDR1 SGDLS and CDR2 YYNGEE. V lost 2 bases, J lost 2 bases, and 11 bases lay in between. This CDR3 contains 15 residues. For the CDR3, the DNA is TGTGCCAGCAGCGTCGAGGGAGACGCCTACAATGAGCAGTTCTTC. Its protein is CASSVEGDAYNEQFF.

This clonotype is deemed medium-sized. The V call is TRBV9, the J call TRBJ2-1, with D possibly TRBD1 on 5 matching bases. CDR3 length: 16 amino acids. Trimming left V 4 bases short and J 4 bases short, with 18 bases between. Germline assignment: CDR1 SGDLS and CDR2 YYNGEE. The CDR3 spells CASSPTGVNSYNEQFF. The CDR3 coding sequence is TGTGCCAGCAGCCCTACAGGAGTCAATAGTTACAATGAGCAGTTCTTC.

At least ten counts were recorded for this clonotype. The chain recombines TRBV9 with TRBJ1-3; D is unclear. V lost 0 bases, J lost 0 bases, and 10 bases lay in between. The CDR3 length is 16 residues. The germline CDR1 and CDR2 sequences are SGDLS and YYNGEE. The CDR3 spells CASSVGGQSSGNTIYF. The DNA of the CDR3 is TGTGCCAGCAGCGTAGGTGGTCAGAGCTCTGGAAACACCATATATTTT.

This clonotype was detected ten times or more. V usage is TRBV9 and J usage is TRBJ1-5; TRBD1 matches at 10 bases. The CDR3 runs 15 residues. Germline trimming cut 3 bases from V and 5 bases from J; bases unmatched to any gene: 5. CDR1 is SGDLS, CDR2 YYNGEE, per germline. This CDR3 is CASSAGTGEDQPQHF. The CDR3 bases are TGTGCCAGCAGCGCGGGGACAGGGGAGGATCAGCCCCAGCATTTT.

This clonotype came up many times. The chain links TRBV9 to TRBJ2-1, with TRBD2 matching 11 bases. V lost 4 bases, J lost 7 bases, and 19 bases stayed unmatched. The length of the CDR3 is 19 residues. Germline lookup yields CDR1 SGDLS and CDR2 YYNGEE. This CDR3 reads CASSPPGLAVLQTLNEQFF. CDR3 DNA: TGTGCCAGCAGCCCGCCGGGACTAGCGGTACTTCAGACCCTAAATGAGCAGTTCTTC.

This clonotype was counted ten times or more. The rearrangement links TRBV9 to TRBJ2-7, with D perhaps assigned TRBD1 or TRBD2 (5 bases each). V was clipped by 1 base and J by 5 bases, with 7 bases between them. This CDR3 contains 12 residues. Per germline, CDR1 SGDLS and CDR2 YYNGEE. CDR3 region: CASSVRDDEQYF. The CDR3 nucleotides read TGTGCCAGCAGCGTAAGGGACGACGAGCAGTACTTC.

This clonotype has at least ten counts. The chain carries TRBV9 and TRBJ2-7; the D is unclear. V gave up 0 bases and J gave up 4 bases, with 14 bases separating them. CDR1 and CDR2 (germline): SGDLS, YYNGEE. The CDR3 extends over 15 amino acids. The CDR3 here is CASSVGGSQTYEQYF. CDR3 nucleotides: TGTGCCAGCAGCGTAGGCGGCTCCCAGACTTACGAGCAGTACTTC.

This clonotype was recorded at least ten times. The rearrangement uses TRBV9 and TRBJ2-7; 10 nucleotides align to TRBD1. Trimming at V came to 3 bases and at J to 7 bases, leaving 1 base not matched to a gene. Germline V CDR1 and CDR2: SGDLS, YYNGEE. The CDR3 consists of 12 residues. CDR3 in DNA: TGTGCCAGCAGCGAGGGACAGGGGGAGCAGTACTTC. Its protein is CASSEGQGEQYF.

This clonotype was detected ten times or more. V gene TRBV9 combines with J gene TRBJ1-1; 7 bases agree with TRBD1. Germline assignment: CDR1 SGDLS and CDR2 YYNGEE. The CDR3 runs to 15 residues. The V and J ends lost 0 bases and 0 bases, in that order; junction bases with no gene match: 2. This CDR3 is CASSVGDRVNTEAFF. The CDR3 DNA reads TGTGCCAGCAGCGTAGGGGACAGAGTGAACACTGAAGCTTTCTTT.

This clonotype was seen many times. The chain couples TRBV9 to TRBJ2-2, with D possibly matching TRBD2 (7 bases). The length of the CDR3 is 15 residues. Trimming shortened V by 4 bases and J by 1 base, and 11 bases separated the two germline ends. Germline-derived CDR1 and CDR2 are SGDLS and YYNGEE. CDR3: CASSPRGRNTGELFF. Written as DNA, the CDR3 is TGTGCCAGCAGCCCGCGGGGGCGGAACACCGGGGAGCTGTTTTTT.

This clonotype came up many times. The V gene is TRBV9, the J gene TRBJ2-7; 7 nucleotides line up with TRBD1. The CDR3 length is 14 residues. From germline, CDR1 is SGDLS and CDR2 YYNGEE. J was trimmed by 4 bases and V by 5 bases; bases with no gene match: 9. CDR3 loop: CASSTTGNDYEQYF. CDR3 nucleotides: TGTGCCAGCAGTACGACAGGGAACGATTACGAGCAGTACTTC.

This clonotype has at least ten counts. CDR3 nucleotides: TGTGCCAGCAGCGTGGCCCGGTCCGGGAGGATAGGCAATGAGCAGTTCTTC. Protein: CASSVARSGRIGNEQFF. The J gene is TRBJ2-1, the V gene TRBV9; 7 bases match TRBD2. The CDR3 has 17 residues. Germline trimming cut 2 bases from V and 6 bases from J; bases unmatched to any gene: 14. In germline, CDR1 is SGDLS, CDR2 YYNGEE.

This clonotype was seen at least ten times. The chain links TRBV9 to TRBJ2-1; 11 bases align to TRBD2. The CDR3 consists of 16 residues. V gave up 4 bases and J gave up 3 bases; unmatched junction bases: 6. Germline CDR1 SGDLS, CDR2 YYNGEE. CDR3 amino acids: CASSLAGGTLYNEQFF. CDR3 in DNA: TGTGCCAGCAGCTTAGCGGGAGGGACCCTCTACAATGAGCAGTTCTTC.

This clonotype was picked up many times. The V call is TRBV9, the J call TRBJ2-2; no firm D call. Trimming took off 3 bases at V and 7 bases at J, with 4 bases between the two ends. The length of the CDR3 is 11 residues. Germline values: CDR1 SGDLS, CDR2 YYNGEE. CDR3 sequence: CASSDSGELFF. DNA for the CDR3: TGTGCCAGCAGCGATAGCGGGGAGCTGTTTTTT.

This clonotype was seen a few times. V and J are TRBV9 and TRBJ2-1, with D unclear. V was trimmed by 3 bases and J by 2 bases, leaving 9 bases between them. CDR1 is SGDLS, CDR2 YYNGEE, per germline. There are 14 residues in the CDR3. The DNA for the CDR3 is TGTGCCAGCAGCGCAGGTGGGACCTACAATGAGCAGTTCTTC. Protein product: CASSAGGTYNEQFF. Based on the CDR3 plus reference TRBV9 and TRBJ2-1, the full variable domain is DSGVTQTPKHLITATGQRVTLRCSPRSGDLSVYWYQQSLDQGLQFLIQYYNGEERAKGNILERFSAQQFPDLHSELNLSSLELGDSALYFCASSAGGTYNEQFFGPGTRLTVL.

Ten or more counts support this clonotype. The chain links TRBV9 to TRBJ2-7; 13 nucleotides line up with TRBD2. This CDR3 is built from 17 residues. Losses at the gene ends were 0 bases for V and 0 bases for J; bases not matched to a gene: 3. From germline, CDR1 is SGDLS and CDR2 YYNGEE. The CDR3 DNA reads as TGTGCCAGCAGCGTAGGACTAGCGGGGGGATCCTCCTACGAGCAGTACTTC. This sequence encodes CASSVGLAGGSSYEQYF.

Ten or more counts support this clonotype. The rearrangement uses TRBV9 and TRBJ2-1, with D perhaps given as TRBD1 or TRBD2 (5 bases each). CDR3 length: 14 residues. V shed 3 bases and J shed 4 bases, with 11 bases lying between them. The germline V gene has CDR1 SGDLS and CDR2 YYNGEE. Here the CDR3 DNA reads TGTGCCAGCAGCGGCCGGGACCGGTACAATGAGCAGTTCTTC. This translates into CASSGRDRYNEQFF.

Sample share makes this clonotype medium-sized. The chain employs TRBV9 and TRBJ2-1; 8 bases match TRBD2. V shed 3 bases, J shed 8 bases, and the junction held 10 bases outside the gene matches. In germline, CDR1 is SGDLS, CDR2 YYNGEE. CDR3 length: 15 amino acids. CDR3: CASSGRVAGLYEQFF. The DNA of the CDR3 is TGTGCCAGCAGCGGTCGAGTAGCGGGACTCTATGAGCAGTTCTTC.

This clonotype was detected many times. V and J are TRBV9 and TRBJ1-2, with a tentative D call TRBD1 (6 bases). CDR3 length: 15 amino acids. Per germline, CDR1 SGDLS and CDR2 YYNGEE. The germline V and J ends were trimmed by 1 base and 0 bases, with 10 bases remaining between them. CDR3 DNA: TGTGCCAGCAGCGTAAGTGGGACAACTAACTATGGCTACACCTTC. Amino acids: CASSVSGTTNYGYTF.

This clonotype was seen at least ten times. This chain joins TRBV9 and TRBJ2-1, with 7 bases identical to TRBD2. This CDR3 comprises 13 residues. Germline loops: CDR1 SGDLS, CDR2 YYNGEE. V trimming: 2 bases; J trimming: 13 bases; junction bases outside the gene matches: 9. CDR3 DNA sequence: TGTGCCAGCAGCGTGACGACGGGAGGCCCTCAGTTCTTC. Translation: CASSVTTGGPQFF.

This clonotype was recorded at least ten times. The chain is built from TRBV9 and TRBJ2-1; 9 bases are shared with TRBD2. Germline V gene sequence: CDR1 SGDLS, CDR2 YYNGEE. V was pared by 0 bases and J by 10 bases, with 11 bases of the junction left unmatched. The length of the CDR3 is 16 residues. The CDR3, as DNA: TGTGCCAGCAGCGTAGCCCGCGGGGGGGCCATCGTCGAGCAGTTCTTC. This translates into CASSVARGGAIVEQFF. Combining the CDR3 with reference TRBV9 and TRBJ2-1 gives the whole variable domain DSGVTQTPKHLITATGQRVTLRCSPRSGDLSVYWYQQSLDQGLQFLIQYYNGEERAKGNILERFSAQQFPDLHSELNLSSLELGDSALYFCASSVARGGAIVEQFFGPGTRLTVL.

This clonotype was recorded at least ten times. This sequence joins TRBV9 and TRBJ2-7, with D hard to call. There are 15 residues in the CDR3. The germline gives CDR1 SGDLS, CDR2 YYNGEE. V shed 3 bases and J shed 1 base, with 14 bases lying between them. The CDR3 nucleotides read TGTGCCAGCAGCGAGAGTGACCGGAAATCCTACGAGCAGTACTTC. Translating it yields CASSESDRKSYEQYF.

This clonotype was counted at least ten times. This chain links TRBV9 with TRBJ2-1; TRBD2 aligns across 8 bases. Germline assignment: CDR1 SGDLS and CDR2 YYNGEE. CDR3 length: 12 residues. V lost 10 bases and J lost 7; bases outside the gene matches: 7. CDR3 sequence: CAAGREENEQFF. In DNA form, the CDR3 reads TGTGCCGCCGGGCGGGAGGAGAATGAGCAGTTCTTC. Combining the CDR3 with reference TRBV9 and TRBJ2-1 gives the whole variable domain DSGVTQTPKHLITATGQRVTLRCSPRSGDLSVYWYQQSLDQGLQFLIQYYNGEERAKGNILERFSAQQFPDLHSELNLSSLELGDSALYFCAAGREENEQFFGPGTRLTVL.

The table lists this clonotype with many counts. The CDR3 DNA follows: TGTGCCAGCAGCGTAGTAGGTAGCGTCGGCGAGACCCAGTACTTC. It translates to CASSVVGSVGETQYF. The chain employs TRBV9 and TRBJ2-5, with D possibly being TRBD2 (5 bases). V was shortened by 0 bases and J by 5 bases, with 14 bases between the two germline ends. Germline lookup yields CDR1 SGDLS and CDR2 YYNGEE. The CDR3 is 15 amino acids.

This clonotype was seen many times. The J gene is TRBJ1-1, the V gene TRBV9; weak D call: TRBD1 (5 bases). This CDR3 contains 14 residues. The V gene lost 4 bases and the J gene lost 3 bases, with 13 bases spanning the gap. Looked up from germline, CDR1 is SGDLS and CDR2 is YYNGEE. The CDR3 here is CASSPQGADTEAFF. The DNA for the CDR3 is TGTGCCAGCAGCCCCCAAGGGGCAGACACTGAAGCTTTCTTT. Supplemented by reference TRBV9 and TRBJ1-1, the full variable domain reads DSGVTQTPKHLITATGQRVTLRCSPRSGDLSVYWYQQSLDQGLQFLIQYYNGEERAKGNILERFSAQQFPDLHSELNLSSLELGDSALYFCASSPQGADTEAFFGQGTRLTVV.

This clonotype was seen at least ten times. The gene calls are TRBV9 and TRBJ2-1, with 11 positions matching TRBD2. The ends lost 0 bases at V and 9 bases at J; junction bases unmatched: 5. The CDR3 runs 15 residues. Per the germline V gene, CDR1 is SGDLS and CDR2 is YYNGEE. The CDR3 nucleotides read TGTGCCAGCAGCGTAGATAGCGGGGGGGCTTCTGAGCAGTTCTTC. This gives the protein CASSVDSGGASEQFF.

This clonotype is categorized as medium-sized. This sequence joins TRBV9 and TRBJ2-5; TRBD2 matches 7 bases. Germline trimming cut 5 bases from V and 2 bases from J; bases unmatched to any gene: 6. Germline V lookup: CDR1 SGDLS, CDR2 YYNGEE. The CDR3 consists of 14 residues. The CDR3 nucleotides are TGTGCCAGCAGTGTCGCGGGGGTACAAGAGACCCAGTACTTC. The encoded protein is CASSVAGVQETQYF.